This T cell receptor (beta chain) was found in a study of shared clonotypes between healthy human individuals. Study details: Each donor had three CD4 naive, three CD4 memory, two CD8 naive and one CD8 memory plate.

The data were produced by immunoSEQ multiplex PCR, yet TCRdb's version contains in-frame clones alone and is incomplete. The sample shows around 2.5 million clones, more than 85% of them seen only once. The source is a man aged 18-30 years in good health. Some clones in this sample may be carry-over from other donors' samples. Sequencing was carried out using naive CD4+ T cells from PBMCs. Stated subset: CD45RA+ positively selected.

The CDR3 region has the DNA TGTGCCAGCAGCTCCGGACAGGGGTCTGGCTACACCTTC. The encoded protein is CASSSGQGSGYTF. The rearrangement links TRBV7-3 to TRBJ1-2; 9 bases line up with TRBD1. CDR3 length: 13 residues. Germline loops: CDR1 SGHTA, CDR2 FQGTGA. Losses at the gene ends were 4 bases for V and 7 bases for J; bases not matched to a gene: 4. The full variable domain, with the rest looked up from reference TRBV7-3 and TRBJ1-2, is GAGVSQTPSNKVTEKGKYVELRCDPISGHTALYWYRQSLGQGPEFLIYFQGTGAADDSGLPNDRFFAVRPEGSVSTLKIQRTERGDSAVYLCASSSGQGSGYTFGSGTRLTVV.